The rows below give T cell receptor beta chains drawn from one sample of a study of T cell responses to AZD1222 COVID-19 vaccine. Clones were read by immunoSEQ multiplex PCR, and TCRdb kept only the in-frame ones, dropping some. The data contain more than 100,000 clones, roughly 90% of them singletons. Sequencing used peripheral blood, obtained 28 days after the second AZD1222 dose. The receptor source for this set is an adult who received the AZD1222 COVID-19 vaccine. CDR3s include the opening cysteine and the closing phenylalanine or tryptophan. The D gene is left open where the match is weak. Size values are once, few and many counts, or a class for expanded clones, and some rows have none.

NA	TRBV7-6	NA	TRBJ1-3	CASSPSAGSGNTIYF	TGTGCCAGCAGCCCATCCGCAGGGTCCGGAAACACCATATATTTT
once	TRBV6-2/TRBV6-3	NA	TRBJ1-1	CASSPGRYTEAFF	TGTGCCAGCAGCCCCGGTCGTTACACTGAAGCTTTCTTT
NA	TRBV5-4	NA	TRBJ1-3	CASSPGTPGNTIYF	TGTGCCAGCAGCCCCGGGACGCCTGGAAACACCATATATTTT
NA	TRBV4-1	NA	TRBJ1-5	CASSQRDGNQPQHF	TGCGCCAGCAGCCAAAGGGACGGCAATCAGCCCCAGCATTTT
NA	TRBV6-5	NA	TRBJ1-1	CASSSGTANTEAFF	TGTGCCAGCAGCTCCGGGACGGCGAACACTGAAGCTTTCTTT
NA	TRBV12-3/TRBV12-4	TRBD1	TRBJ1-2	CASLDRVRGYTF	TGTGCCAGCCTTGACAGGGTTAGGGGCTACACCTTC
NA	TRBV3-1/TRBV3-2	TRBD1	TRBJ1-4	CASSLTGGVANEKLFF	TGTGCCAGCAGTCTAACAGGGGGCGTAGCTAATGAAAAACTGTTTTTT
NA	TRBV2	TRBD1	TRBJ1-4	CASKKQGAPYEKLFF	TGTGCCAGCAAAAAACAGGGGGCCCCCTATGAAAAACTGTTTTTT
NA	TRBV15	NA	TRBJ1-1	CATSRDRVGGVRAEAFF	TGTGCCACCAGCAGAGATCGGGTAGGCGGGGTACGCGCTGAAGCTTTCTTT
NA	TRBV28	NA	TRBJ1-1	CASSLRLTNTEAFF	TGTGCCAGCAGTTTAAGACTTACCAACACTGAAGCTTTCTTT
NA	TRBV9	NA	TRBJ2-7	CASSGGQASYEQYF	TGTGCCAGCAGCGGGGGGCAGGCTAGCTACGAGCAGTACTTC
NA	TRBV6-5	NA	TRBJ1-2	CASTPVGGDYGYTF	TGTGCCAGCACCCCCGTCGGGGGGGACTATGGCTACACCTTC
NA	TRBV6-5	NA	TRBJ2-7	CASSSSPSYEQYF	TGTGCCAGCAGTTCCAGCCCCTCCTACGAGCAGTACTTC
NA	TRBV27	TRBD2	TRBJ2-1	CASSLRAGVYNEQFF	TGTGCCAGCAGCCTAAGGGCGGGGGTCTACAATGAGCAGTTCTTC
NA	TRBV3-1/TRBV3-2	TRBD1	TRBJ2-1	CASSQAGWDRTYNEQFF	TGTGCCAGCAGCCAAGCGGGATGGGACAGGACTTACAATGAGCAGTTCTTC
NA	TRBV6-5	NA	TRBJ2-7	CASSYSNRAQKNEQYF	TGTGCCAGCAGTTACTCGAACAGGGCCCAAAAGAACGAGCAGTACTTC
NA	TRBV28	NA	TRBJ1-1	CASRSPAAVPRTEAFF	TGTGCCAGCAGGTCCCCGGCGGCAGTTCCGCGCACTGAAGCTTTCTTT
few	TRBV4-2	NA	TRBJ1-5	CASSRDSAQPQHF	TGTGCCAGCAGCCGTGACAGTGCCCAGCCCCAGCATTTT
NA	TRBV21-1	NA	TRBJ2-1	CASSKAKLLAFIEQFF	TGTGCCAGCAGCAAAGCGAAGCTACTAGCGTTTATTGAGCAGTTCTTC
NA	TRBV5-1	TRBD1	TRBJ2-2	CASSYGQGTFTGELFF	TGCGCCAGCAGCTACGGACAGGGAACATTCACCGGGGAGCTGTTTTTT
NA	TRBV20-1	TRBD2	TRBJ2-7	CSASVSGSLEQYF	TGCAGTGCTAGTGTTAGCGGGAGTTTGGAGCAGTACTTC
NA	TRBV11-2	TRBD1	TRBJ1-3	CASSQRTGGKSGNTIYF	TGTGCCAGCAGCCAACGGACAGGGGGCAAATCTGGAAACACCATATATTTT
few	TRBV4-1	NA	TRBJ2-1	CASSQEARTSYNEQFF	TGCGCCAGCAGCCAAGAGGCGAGAACCTCCTACAATGAGCAGTTCTTC
NA	TRBV6-5	NA	TRBJ2-1	CASRGAGMGYNEQFF	TGTGCCAGCAGGGGCGCAGGGATGGGCTACAATGAGCAGTTCTTC
NA	TRBV11-2	TRBD1	TRBJ2-1	CASSSWTGNYNEQFF	TGTGCCAGCAGCTCATGGACAGGCAACTACAATGAGCAGTTCTTC
NA	TRBV28	TRBD2	TRBJ2-7	CASSLAGGRNEQYF	TGTGCCAGCAGTTTAGCGGGGGGGCGCAACGAGCAGTACTTC
NA	TRBV5-4	TRBD1	TRBJ1-2	CASSAGQRNYGYTF	TGTGCCAGCAGCGCGGGACAGCGGAACTATGGCTACACCTTC
NA	TRBV2	NA	TRBJ1-1	CASSEREVTEAFF	TGTGCCAGCAGTGAAAGAGAAGTGACTGAAGCTTTCTTT
once	TRBV28	NA	TRBJ2-2	CASRMGMNTGELFF	TGTGCCAGCCGCATGGGGATGAACACCGGGGAGCTGTTTTTT
NA	TRBV9	NA	TRBJ2-7	CASSVAPGFHEQYF	TGTGCCAGCAGCGTAGCCCCGGGGTTCCACGAGCAGTACTTC
once	TRBV28	NA	TRBJ1-1	CATLDGGNTEAFF	TGTGCCACCCTAGATGGGGGGAACACTGAAGCTTTCTTT
NA	TRBV28	NA	TRBJ1-1	CASTDGPVYTEAFF	TGTGCCAGCACTGACGGGCCGGTGTACACTGAAGCTTTCTTT
NA	TRBV6-6	TRBD2	TRBJ2-3	CASSWATSENTDTQYF	TGTGCCAGCAGTTGGGCGACTAGCGAGAACACAGATACGCAGTATTTT
NA	TRBV29-1	NA	TRBJ2-3	CSVGHRSRTDTQYF	TGCAGCGTGGGACACAGGAGTCGCACAGATACGCAGTATTTT
NA	TRBV11-2	NA	TRBJ2-1	CASRMDGTYNEQFF	TGTGCCAGCAGAATGGACGGAACCTACAATGAGCAGTTCTTC
NA	TRBV10-3	NA	TRBJ2-7	CANGAQDEQYF	TGTGCCAACGGGGCCCAGGACGAGCAGTACTTC
NA	TRBV15	NA	TRBJ2-5	CATSRDLAQETQYF	TGTGCCACCAGCAGAGATCTAGCCCAAGAGACCCAGTACTTC
NA	TRBV24-1	NA	TRBJ2-3	CATGGSRGLDTQYF	TGTGCCACCGGGGGATCCCGCGGGTTAGATACGCAGTATTTT
NA	TRBV13	NA	TRBJ1-1	CASSLDGGANTEAFF	TGTGCCAGCAGCTTAGATGGAGGTGCGAACACTGAAGCTTTCTTT
NA	TRBV2	NA	TRBJ1-3	CASSEGTRGNTIYF	TGTGCCAGCAGTGAGGGTACACGAGGAAACACCATATATTTT
NA	TRBV5-1	NA	TRBJ2-3	CASMAGGAGTASHTQYF	TGCGCCAGCATGGCCGGGGGGGCCGGGACAGCATCCCATACGCAGTATTTT
NA	TRBV14	NA	TRBJ1-2	CASSPQGDGYTF	TGTGCCAGCAGCCCACAGGGAGATGGCTACACCTTC
NA	TRBV7-8	NA	TRBJ2-2	CASSLEGLIKAGELFF	TGTGCCAGCAGCTTAGAGGGGCTGATTAAGGCCGGGGAGCTGTTTTTT
once	TRBV28	TRBD1	TRBJ2-4	CASSLGQGLYF	TGTGCCAGCAGTTTGGGACAGGGGCTGTACTTC
NA	TRBV21-1	NA	TRBJ1-5	CASGRPEVFNQPQHF	TGTGCCAGCGGACGCCCTGAGGTTTTTAATCAGCCCCAGCATTTT
NA	TRBV6-5	NA	TRBJ1-2	CASSYSRANYGYTF	TGTGCCAGCAGTTACTCGCGGGCTAACTATGGCTACACCTTC
NA	TRBV7-9	NA	TRBJ2-1	CASRSGGEQFF	TGTGCCAGCAGATCAGGGGGGGAGCAGTTCTTC
NA	TRBV5-1	TRBD1	TRBJ2-2	CASSRTGPSKLDSAGELFF	TGCGCCAGCAGCCGGACAGGACCCTCTAAACTGGATAGCGCCGGGGAGCTGTTTTTT
NA	TRBV4-1	TRBD2	TRBJ2-4	CASSHLAGGVAKNIQYF	TGCGCCAGCAGCCATCTAGCGGGAGGGGTAGCCAAAAACATTCAGTACTTC
NA	TRBV7-9	NA	TRBJ2-3	CASSSYRYYDADTQYF	TGTGCCAGCAGCTCCTATCGGTATTATGATGCGGATACGCAGTATTTT
NA	TRBV5-1	TRBD1	TRBJ2-1	CASSTQGARYNEQFF	TGCGCCAGCAGCACACAGGGGGCGAGGTACAATGAGCAGTTCTTC
NA	TRBV2	NA	TRBJ2-2	CASKGGPLRSGELFF	TGTGCCAGCAAAGGAGGGCCACTTAGGTCCGGGGAGCTGTTTTTT
once	TRBV5-1	TRBD1	TRBJ1-5	CASKGATGTQPQHF	TGCGCCAGCAAGGGTGCGACAGGGACTCAGCCCCAGCATTTT
NA	TRBV9	TRBD2	TRBJ2-3	CASSPWTSPHRADTQYF	TGTGCCAGCAGCCCATGGACTAGTCCCCACCGGGCAGATACGCAGTATTTT
NA	TRBV29-1	NA	TRBJ1-1	CSVVANTEAFF	TGCAGCGTTGTAGCGAACACTGAAGCTTTCTTT
NA	TRBV6-6	TRBD1	TRBJ1-1	CASKTLQGAQAFF	TGTGCCAGCAAGACCCTACAGGGGGCGCAAGCTTTCTTT
NA	TRBV2	NA	TRBJ2-7	CASSEGRAYEQYF	TGTGCCAGCAGTGAGGGCAGGGCCTACGAGCAGTACTTC
NA	TRBV11-2	TRBD2	TRBJ2-3	CASLDLGAGAILDTQYF	TGTGCCAGCCTGGATCTGGGAGCGGGAGCCATTTTGGATACGCAGTATTTT
once	TRBV7-2	NA	TRBJ1-2	CASSLVTPGVNYGYTF	TGTGCCAGCAGCTTAGTAACGCCAGGGGTTAACTATGGCTACACCTTC
NA	TRBV5-1	TRBD1	TRBJ2-2	CASSLVGTDSGELFF	TGCGCCAGCAGCTTGGTGGGGACAGATTCCGGGGAGCTGTTTTTT